The sequence of this T cell receptor (beta chain) was determined in a study of cytomegalovirus exposure and HLA in healthy donors. Comment on this clone: Its antigen is as yet unknown.

The PCR had 60 Vbeta and 13 Jbeta primers. Repertoires were generated with immunoSEQ multiplex PCR, while TCRdb's copy carries only in-frame clones and drops some. The table shows more than 80,000 clones, with under 80% occurring only once. Study-wide results and caveats: For most subjects, TCR beta sequences were reported to predict HLA-A and HLA-B alleles with accuracy. The classifier reportedly diagnosed cytomegalovirus status with high specificity and sensitivity. A link between a missense DCLRE1C variant and TCR beta V- and J-gene trimming emerged from a later analysis.

After removal of 8 bases from V and 7 bases from J, the junction contained 7 bases not matched to a gene. Looked up from germline, CDR1 is MNHNS and CDR2 is SASEGT. There are 12 residues in the CDR3. This TCR was recovered from a man aged 55 to 69 in good health and CMV-seronegative. The sample taken for sequencing was PBMCs. The chain employs TRBV6-1 and TRBJ1-1; TRBD1 matches at 7 bases. This CDR3 is CASGYRTGEAFF. DNA of the CDR3: TGTGCCAGCGGATACCGGACAGGTGAAGCTTTCTTT.